The 25 T cell receptor beta chains below all came from one sample that was sequenced in a study of post-analysis software for immune sequencing data. General observations from the study: In patients, TRBV5-6, TRBV5-1 and TRBV20-1 belonged to five TRBV segments found more frequently than in controls.

Their target antigens are unknown. Unique molecular identifiers featured in each of the TCR beta cDNA libraries. TCRdb re-analysed the PCR reads in MiXCR, keeping a single row per CDR3 protein. The sample has almost 700,000 distinct CDR3 sequences; approximately 60% are singletons. The source material was blood. The origin of the receptors is a girl aged 2 to 9 with multiple sclerosis.

The chain links TRBV29-1 to TRBJ1-1; no clear D gene. The CDR3 loop spans 15 amino acids. Germline CDR1 reads SQVTM; CDR2 reads ANQGSEA. The V gene lost 4 bases and the J gene lost 0 bases, with 15 bases spanning the gap. This CDR3 reads CSVVSRTLMNTEAFF. The DNA for the CDR3 is TGCAGCGTTGTTTCAAGAACATTAATGAACACTGAAGCTTTCTTT.

The chain has TRBV12-3 or TRBV12-4 and TRBJ1-1; D uncertain. Deletions cut 3 bases from V and 1 base from J, with 6 bases between. CDR3 length: 13 residues. CDR3 residues: CASSFQENTEAFF. The CDR3 DNA sequence: TGTGCCAGCAGTTTTCAGGAGAACACTGAAGCTTTCTTT.

This chain joins TRBV12-3 or TRBV12-4 and TRBJ2-1, with 12 positions matching TRBD2. V shed 5 bases and J 9 bases; nucleotides not matched to a gene: 8. The CDR3 sequence is 15 residues long. Written as DNA, the CDR3 is TGTGCCAGCAGTGCCCGACTAGCGGGAGAGGGTGAGCAGTTCTTC. This gives the protein CASSARLAGEGEQFF.

The chain joins TRBV4-3 to TRBJ1-1; D remains ambiguous. The CDR3 is 13 amino acids. Trimming pared 0 bases from V and 5 bases from J, leaving 7 bases between. CDR1 is LGHNA and CDR2 is YSLEER in the germline V gene. The CDR3 sequence is CASSQEKFTEAFF. The CDR3 DNA reads TGCGCCAGCAGCCAAGAGAAGTTTACTGAAGCTTTCTTT.

This sequence joins TRBV12-3 or TRBV12-4 and TRBJ1-1, with a weak D call TRBD1 (5 bases). The CDR3 loop spans 14 amino acids. V was shortened by 0 bases and J by 4 bases, with 9 bases between the two germline ends. The CDR3 reads CASSLAAGLTEAFF. DNA of the CDR3: TGTGCCAGCAGTTTAGCCGCGGGGCTCACTGAAGCTTTCTTT.

This sequence joins TRBV7-9 and TRBJ2-3; TRBD2 might be the D (7 bases). Germline CDR1 is SEHNR and CDR2 is FQNEAQ (reference sequence). V lost 4 bases, J lost 4 bases, and 24 bases lay in between. The length of the CDR3 is 18 residues. The CDR3 DNA reads TGTGCCAGCAGCTGGGTCAGGGGAGGCGGGAGCTCGGCAGATACGCAGTATTTT. Encoded protein: CASSWVRGGGSSADTQYF. Together with reference TRBV7-9 and TRBJ2-3, the CDR3 gives the full variable domain: DTGVSQNPRHKITKRGQNVTFRCDPISEHNRLYWYRQTLGQGPEFLTYFQNEAQLEKSRLLSDRFSAERPKGSFSTLEIQRTEQGDSAMYLCASSWVRGGGSSADTQYFGPGTRLTVL.

The genes are TRBV5-1 and TRBJ1-1; TRBD1 might be the D (6 bases). Trimming left V 2 bases short and J 2 bases short, with 10 bases between. CDR1 is SGHRS and CDR2 is YFSETQ in the germline V gene. The CDR3 loop spans 14 amino acids. CDR3 sequence (DNA): TGCGCCAGCAGCTTCAGGGACACCAACACTGAAGCTTTCTTT. This gives the protein CASSFRDTNTEAFF.

This clonotype was detected only a few times. The J gene is TRBJ2-3, the V gene TRBV7-9, with 9 bases aligning to TRBD2. V lost 0 bases to trimming and J lost 5 bases; unmatched junction nucleotides: 3. The CDR3 spans 15 residues. Germline CDR1 and CDR2: SEHNR and FQNEAQ (reference sequence). CDR3 sequence (DNA): TGTGCCAGCAGCTTAGCGCGGGGGGGAGGAGATACGCAGTATTTT. It is translated as CASSLARGGGDTQYF.

With regard to this clonotype: Compared with germline, one end of the junction differs, possibly owing to a read error. This chain connects TRBV12-3 or TRBV12-4 to TRBJ2-7; no definite D call. The CDR3 length is 12 residues. The CDR3 DNA reads TGTGCCGGCAGTTTAACGGGCTACGAGCAGTACTTC. As protein: CAGSLTGYEQYF.

The J gene is TRBJ2-3, the V gene TRBV5-1; 12 nucleotides line up with TRBD2. This CDR3 has 16 residues. Trimming took 4 bases from V and 5 from J; bases not matched to a gene: 8. CDR1 and CDR2 (germline): SGHRS, YFSETQ. CDR3 nucleotide sequence: TGCGCCAGCAGCGTCGGACTAGCGGGGCTTCGAGATACGCAGTATTTT. Encoded protein: CASSVGLAGLRDTQYF.

This clonotype appeared a few times. The chain employs TRBV14 and TRBJ2-5; possible D gene TRBD1, 6 bases. Germline assignment: CDR1 SGHDN and CDR2 FVKESK. The ends were cut back, 4 bases at V and 11 bases at J, with 14 bases in the middle. CDR3 length: 12 residues. The CDR3 spells CASSLDRLEQYF. The CDR3 DNA sequence: TGTGCCAGCAGCCTCGACAGGCTTGAGCAGTACTTC.

In nucleotides, the CDR3 is TGCGCCAGCAGCCAAGACGCCCAGGGGGTACACAATGAGCAGTTCTTC. It specifies CASSQDAQGVHNEQFF. This rearrangement joins TRBV4-3 to TRBJ2-1; 7 bases match TRBD1. The J segment lost 5 bases and the V segment lost 0 bases, leaving 7 bases of the junction unmatched. The CDR3 totals 16 residues. Per the germline V gene, CDR1 is LGHNA and CDR2 is YSLEER.

The gene calls are TRBV6-2 or TRBV6-3 and TRBJ2-3; D gene unclear. Germline V gene lookup returns CDR1 MNHEY and CDR2 SVGEGT. This CDR3 has 13 residues. The germline V and J ends were trimmed by 6 bases and 2 bases, with 9 bases remaining between them. The CDR3 is CASSQLTTDTQYF. CDR3 DNA: TGTGCCAGCAGCCAGCTAACCACAGATACGCAGTATTTT.

The chain recombines TRBV29-1 with TRBJ2-1, with D possibly matching TRBD1 (5 bases). CDR1 is SQVTM, CDR2 ANQGSEA, per germline. This CDR3 comprises 16 residues. V lost 2 bases and J lost 0, with 14 bases in between. CDR3 in DNA: TGCAGCGTTGAAAAAGGGGCAGGGATCTCCTACAATGAGCAGTTCTTC. Protein product: CSVEKGAGISYNEQFF.

This chain links TRBV3-1 with TRBJ2-7; unclear D gene. V dropped 3 bases and J dropped 3 bases, with 18 bases sitting between them. The germline V gene encodes CDR1 LGHDT and CDR2 YNNKEL (reference sequence). This CDR3 has 16 amino acids. CDR3 amino acids: CASSQSGLGFYYEQYF. DNA of the CDR3: TGTGCCAGCAGCCAGTCCGGTCTAGGGTTTTACTACGAGCAGTACTTC.

The genes are TRBV29-1 and TRBJ2-7; D gene uncertain. Per the germline V gene, CDR1 is SQVTM and CDR2 is ANQGSEA. The V gene lost 4 bases and the J gene lost 0 bases, with 10 bases spanning the gap. This CDR3 spans 13 amino acids. The CDR3 reads CSVAVPSSYEQYF. The DNA for the CDR3 is TGCAGCGTTGCGGTCCCGAGCTCCTACGAGCAGTACTTC.

In the case of this clonotype: A junction end diverges from the germline sequence, so it may reflect a read error. The CDR3 protein is CSVISPSGTNALTF. The DNA for the CDR3 is TGCAGCGTTATCAGCCCCTCTGGGACCAACGCCCTGACTTTC. This chain connects TRBV29-1 to TRBJ2-6; TRBD1 or TRBD2 may be the D gene (5 bases each). Germline assignment: CDR1 SQVTM and CDR2 ANQGSEA. CDR3 length equals 14 residues.

This sequence joins TRBV7-8 and TRBJ2-1, with 8 nucleotides matching TRBD2. Trimming took 2 bases from V and 8 from J; bases not matched to a gene: 8. The CDR3 has 15 residues. Germline V gene sequence: CDR1 SGHVS, CDR2 FQNEAQ. The CDR3 protein is CASSLPGTSVHEQFF. The CDR3 DNA sequence: TGTGCCAGCAGCTTACCCGGGACTAGTGTACATGAGCAGTTCTTC.

This chain links TRBV4-1 with TRBJ1-4; TRBD1 is a possible D gene (5 bases). The CDR3 has 15 amino acids. Trimming removed 0 bases from V and 6 bases from J, with 11 bases in between. Germline V gene sequence: CDR1 MGHRA, CDR2 YSYEKL. The CDR3 region is CASSQERGSDEKLFF. CDR3 sequence (DNA): TGCGCCAGCAGCCAAGAACGGGGCTCCGATGAAAAACTGTTTTTT.

CDR3 coding DNA: TGTGCCAGCAGCTTAAGGCAGGGGGCCTTCTTTAACTATGGCTACACCTTC. Its translation: CASSLRQGAFFNYGYTF. J is TRBJ1-2 and V is TRBV7-8; TRBD1 aligns across 8 bases. Per germline, CDR1 SGHVS and CDR2 FQNEAQ. The CDR3 covers 17 residues. With 2 bases clipped from V and 1 base from J, the junction kept 9 bases outside the gene matches.

The chain combines TRBV9 with TRBJ2-7; 11 bases fit TRBD2. The CDR3 has 16 amino acids. J lost 0 bases, V lost 3 bases, and 5 bases had no gene match. CDR1 is SGDLS and CDR2 is YYNGEE in the germline V gene. The CDR3 nucleotides are TGTGCCAGCAGCGACCAAACTAGCGGGAGCTCCTACGAGCAGTACTTC. Amino acid sequence: CASSDQTSGSSYEQYF.

Remarks on this clonotype: Germline is not matched at one junction end, which may reflect a read error. The V call is TRBV5-1, the J call TRBJ2-7; a weak D match, TRBD1 (6 bases). CDR1 is SGHRS and CDR2 is YFSETQ in the germline V gene. CDR3 length equals 13 residues. CDR3 coding DNA: TGCGCCGGCAGCCCAGGACAGACCTACGAGCAGTACTTC. It yields the protein CAGSPGQTYEQYF.

V gene TRBV15 combines with J gene TRBJ1-5; no reliable D call. There are 13 residues in the CDR3. Germline loops: CDR1 LNHNV, CDR2 YYDKDF (reference sequence). V was trimmed by 5 bases and J by 1 base, leaving 6 bases between them. CDR3 nucleotide sequence: TGTGCCACCAGCGCCAGAAGCAATCAGCCCCAGCATTTT. It translates to CATSARSNQPQHF. Based on the CDR3 plus reference TRBV15 and TRBJ1-5, the full variable domain is DAMVIQNPRYQVTQFGKPVTLSCSQTLNHNVMYWYQQKSSQAPKLLFHYYDKDFNNEADTPDNFQSRRPNTSFCFLDIRSPGLGDTAMYLCATSARSNQPQHFGDGTRLSIL.

The chain carries TRBV5-6 and TRBJ2-3; D gene uncertain. CDR3 length equals 12 residues. The germline V gene encodes CDR1 SGHDT and CDR2 YYEEEE. Trimming took 1 base from V and 5 from J, leaving 5 bases between them. The CDR3 is CASSLTQDTQYF. The DNA of the CDR3 is TGTGCCAGCAGCTTGACGCAAGATACGCAGTATTTT.

The table lists this clonotype with a count of one. J is TRBJ1-2 and V is TRBV7-2; 9 nucleotides align to TRBD1. There are 14 residues in the CDR3. After removal of 5 bases from V and 8 bases from J, the junction contained 9 bases not matched to a gene. Germline CDR1 and CDR2: SGHTA and FQGNSA. The CDR3 bases are TGTGCCAGCAGCCGACAGGGGGGATATAGAGGCTACACCTTC. This gives the protein CASSRQGGYRGYTF.